Listed here are 6 T cell receptor beta chains from one sample, sequenced in a study of shared clonotypes between healthy human individuals. Terminally differentiated effector memory CD45RA+ cells were left out of the naive CD8 fraction, which was CD45RO-negative and positively selected for CCR7. The data were produced by immunoSEQ multiplex PCR, yet TCRdb's version contains in-frame clones alone and is incomplete. The profile shows some 2,100,000 clones, more than 85% of them singletons. The specimen was naive CD8+ T cells from PBMCs. All receptors come from a man aged 18 to 29 in good health. Some clones in this sample may be carry-over from other donors' samples.

The gene calls are TRBV7-9 and TRBJ2-7, with D maybe TRBD1 (5 bases). Germline CDR1 SEHNR, CDR2 FQNEAQ (reference sequence). V was shortened by 5 bases and J by 3 bases, with 14 bases between the two germline ends. CDR3 length: 14 residues. CDR3 residues: CASSPRRANYEQYF. Here the CDR3 DNA reads TGTGCCAGCAGCCCCCGCAGGGCGAACTACGAGCAGTACTTC.

This chain links TRBV7-3 with TRBJ2-1; D is unclear. Trimming removed 5 bases from V and 0 bases from J, with 14 bases in between. This CDR3 has 16 amino acids. Germline V gene lookup returns CDR1 SGHTA and CDR2 FQGTGA. DNA of the CDR3: TGTGCCAGCAGCCCGGTAGCCGGTCGCTCCTACAATGAGCAGTTCTTC. Translation: CASSPVAGRSYNEQFF.

This clone occurred a few times. This chain links TRBV25-1 with TRBJ1-1; D might be TRBD1 (5 bases). Trimming removed 2 bases at V and 7 bases at J, with 11 bases between. The CDR3 loop spans 13 amino acids. Germline values: CDR1 MGHDK, CDR2 SYGVNS. In nucleotides, the CDR3 is TGTGCCAGCAGTGAAGAGGGGTGGCTTGAAGCTTTCTTT. This encodes CASSEEGWLEAFF.

This chain uses TRBV28 with TRBJ2-1; 7 positions match TRBD2. This CDR3 is built from 15 residues. Trimming took 3 bases from V and 6 from J; bases not matched to a gene: 8. The germline CDR1 and CDR2 sequences are MDHEN and SYDVKM. The CDR3 DNA reads TGTGCCAGCAGTTTGGGGAGGGGACCCCCCAATGAGCAGTTCTTC. This translates into CASSLGRGPPNEQFF.

This clone has just one count. This sequence joins TRBV1 and TRBJ2-3; TRBD2, the table's D call, lacks a check against the DNA. TRBV1 is a pseudogene. The CDR3 has 14 residues. The CDR3 sequence: CTSRQAGSTDTQYF. The CDR3 DNA reads as TGCACCAGCCGTCAAGCGGGATCCACAGATACGCAGTATTTT.

The rearrangement uses TRBV4-3 and TRBJ2-7, with 7 bases lining up with TRBD2. This CDR3 contains 15 residues. Germline V CDR1 and CDR2: LGHNA, YSLEER. Trimming cost V 0 bases and J 3 bases; bases outside gene matches: 5. The CDR3 nucleotides read TGCGCCAGCAGCCAAGATCCAGCGGGAAGCTACGAGCAGTACTTC. Residues: CASSQDPAGSYEQYF.